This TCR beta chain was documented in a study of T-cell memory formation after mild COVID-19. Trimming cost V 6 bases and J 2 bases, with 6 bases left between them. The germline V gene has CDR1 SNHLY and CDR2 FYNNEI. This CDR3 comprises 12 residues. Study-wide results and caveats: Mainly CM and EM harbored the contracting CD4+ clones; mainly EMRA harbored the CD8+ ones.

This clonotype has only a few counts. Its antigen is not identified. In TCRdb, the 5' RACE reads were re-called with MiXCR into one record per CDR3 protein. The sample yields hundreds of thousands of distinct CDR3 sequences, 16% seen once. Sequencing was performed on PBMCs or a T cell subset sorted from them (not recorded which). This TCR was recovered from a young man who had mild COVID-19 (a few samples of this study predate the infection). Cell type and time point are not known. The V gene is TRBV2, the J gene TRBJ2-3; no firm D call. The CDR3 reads CASRANTDTQYF. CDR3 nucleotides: TGTGCCAGCAGAGCCAACACAGATACGCAGTATTTT.